A single sample is the source of the 23 T cell receptor beta chains below, sequenced in a study of cytomegalovirus exposure and HLA in healthy donors (dated by TCRdb to between 2016 and 2019). Library generation was performed with the immunoSEQ multiplex PCR assay. For the multiplex PCR, a mixture combining 60 forward primers for TCR Vbeta segments and 13 reverse primers for TCR Jbeta segments was used. TCRdb stores this immuneACCESS table with in-frame sequences only. Part of the clones is absent; in the studies checked, under half of the shortfall reflects unresolved V genes, and no reason is known for the rest. This sample holds roughly 97,000 clones; approximately 78% were observed only once. The top ten clonotypes cover about 1.7% of the sample. Specimen: PBMCs. The receptor source for this set is a middle-aged woman in good health and CMV-seronegative.

This clone has a handful of counts. The V call is TRBV7-2, the J call TRBJ2-3; a possible D gene is TRBD1 (6 bases). The V gene lost 2 bases and the J gene lost 3 bases, with 15 bases spanning the gap. This CDR3 has 16 residues. CDR1 and CDR2 (germline): SGHTA, FQGNSA. DNA for the CDR3: TGTGCCAGCAGCTTAATAGGCACAGGGAAAACAGATACGCAGTATTTT. Its translation: CASSLIGTGKTDTQYF.

The chain employs TRBV29-1 and TRBJ2-3, with TRBD1 as a possible D gene (6 bases). Germline V CDR1 and CDR2: SQVTM, ANQGSEA. V was trimmed by 4 bases and J by 2 bases, leaving 16 bases between them. There are 15 residues in the CDR3. CDR3 sequence: CSVVGQSSFTDTQYF. In nucleotides, the CDR3 is TGCAGCGTTGTAGGACAGAGCAGTTTCACAGATACGCAGTATTTT.

The chain has TRBV19 and TRBJ2-7, with TRBD1 as a possible D gene (6 bases). Per germline, CDR1 LNHDA and CDR2 SQIVND (reference sequence). The CDR3 totals 13 residues. V gave up 6 bases and J gave up 1 base, with 10 bases separating them. The CDR3 protein is CASSRTVSYEQYF. CDR3 in DNA: TGTGCCAGTAGCCGGACAGTTTCCTACGAGCAGTACTTC.

The rearrangement links TRBV28 to TRBJ1-5, with TRBD1 as a possible D gene (6 bases). V shed 7 bases and J shed 4 bases, with 14 bases lying between them. The CDR3 is 14 amino acids. Per germline, CDR1 MDHEN and CDR2 SYDVKM. The CDR3 nucleotides are TGTGCCAGCATCCTAAACAGGGAGAATCAGCCCCAGCATTTT. Protein: CASILNRENQPQHF.

In nucleotides, the CDR3 is TGTGCCAGCAGCGGACTTCTGGGACAGCGTGGCTACACCTTC. Its translation: CASSGLLGQRGYTF. This sequence joins TRBV7-9 and TRBJ1-2, with 7 bases matching TRBD1. The germline gives CDR1 SEHNR, CDR2 FQNEAQ (reference sequence). This CDR3 contains 14 residues. The V gene end was trimmed by 5 bases and the J gene end by 7 bases; junction bases not matched to a gene: 10.

In nucleotides, the CDR3 is TGTGCCAGCAGCCAAGATCTGTTTTTTAGGGGCACTAACTATGGCTACACCTTC. Amino acids: CASSQDLFFRGTNYGYTF. This chain uses TRBV14 with TRBJ1-2; D is perhaps TRBD1 (5 bases). The V end was cut by 0 bases, the J end by 0 bases, with 17 bases between. This CDR3 has 18 residues. The germline CDR1 and CDR2 sequences are SGHDN and FVKESK.

The V call is TRBV7-3, the J call TRBJ2-6; D is possibly TRBD1 (5 bases). Germline V lookup: CDR1 SGHTA, CDR2 FQGTGA. Trimming stripped 2 bases from V and 0 bases from J, with 14 bases between. The CDR3 length is 18 residues. CDR3: CASSLPTQGSSGANVLTF. The CDR3 nucleotides read TGTGCCAGCAGCTTACCAACGCAGGGAAGCTCTGGGGCCAACGTCCTGACTTTC.

In regard to this clone: In this CDR3 the conserved last residue, phenylalanine or tryptophan, is missing, so a read error is likely. The DNA is omitted, as the CDR3 cannot be located on it reliably, and the CDR3 follows TCRdb's listing. CDR3 sequence: CASSSEQGPQEV. The gene calls are TRBV7-6 and TRBJ1-1; the table's D call, TRBD1, was not checked against the DNA. Germline-derived CDR1 and CDR2 are SGHVS and FNYEAQ. Ends included, the CDR3 has 12 residues.

This chain links TRBV5-4 with TRBJ2-1; maybe TRBD2 (5 bases). This CDR3 has 17 residues. CDR1 and CDR2 (germline): SGHNT, YYREEE (reference sequence). The V end was cut by 4 bases, the J end by 7 bases, with 24 bases between. This CDR3 reads CASSTPPRDSYGNEQFF. CDR3 nucleotides: TGTGCCAGCAGCACCCCGCCCCGGGATTCCTACGGAAATGAGCAGTTCTTC.

There are a few counts of this clone. The V gene is TRBV29-1, the J gene TRBJ2-1; 11 bases are shared with TRBD2. Germline V gives CDR1 SQVTM, CDR2 ANQGSEA. Trimming at V came to 5 bases and at J to 5 bases, leaving 17 bases not matched to a gene. The CDR3 has 18 amino acids. The DNA of the CDR3 is TGCAGCGTTCTCACTTCCCTAATAGCGGGAGGGCCTAACAATGAGCAGTTCTTC. Encoded protein: CSVLTSLIAGGPNNEQFF.

This sequence joins TRBV28 and TRBJ1-4; 10 positions agree with TRBD1. Germline-derived CDR1 and CDR2 are MDHEN and SYDVKM. V dropped 6 bases and J dropped 7; count of bases not matched to a gene: 8. CDR3 length equals 15 residues. The CDR3 here is CASRPRDRGSEKLFF. CDR3 in DNA: TGTGCCAGCAGACCCCGGGACAGGGGCAGTGAAAAACTGTTTTTT.

The rearrangement links TRBV9 to TRBJ2-3; 9 bases agree with TRBD2. Germline loops: CDR1 SGDLS, CDR2 YYNGEE. The CDR3 is 16 residues long. V shed 0 bases and J 1 base; nucleotides not matched to a gene: 3. The CDR3 DNA is TGTGCCAGCAGCGTAGGTGCTAGCGGGGGCACAGATACGCAGTATTTT. It is translated as CASSVGASGGTDTQYF.

V and J are TRBV28 and TRBJ2-7, with TRBD1 matching over 9 bases. The CDR3 sequence is 13 residues long. Germline CDR1 and CDR2: MDHEN and SYDVKM. This CDR3 is CSIGTGTYYEQYF. As DNA, the CDR3 is TGTTCAATCGGGACAGGGACCTACTACGAGCAGTACTTC.

This sequence joins TRBV6-6 and TRBJ2-7, with 9 bases identical to TRBD1. Unmatched junction bases numbered 3, after V lost 7 bases and J lost 2 bases. This CDR3 has 13 residues. Per the germline V gene, CDR1 is MNHNY and CDR2 is SVGAGI (reference sequence). CDR3 sequence (DNA): TGTGCCAGCAAGACAGGGGGGACCTACGAGCAGTACTTC. Residues: CASKTGGTYEQYF.

The chain recombines TRBV7-9 with TRBJ2-1, with D perhaps TRBD2 (6 bases). V lost 1 base and J 7 bases, leaving 14 bases between the germline ends. CDR1 is SEHNR, CDR2 FQNEAQ, per germline (reference sequence). This CDR3 comprises 15 residues. CDR3 in amino acids: CASSLGHSGGNEQFF. CDR3 bases: TGTGCCAGCAGCTTAGGCCATAGCGGAGGAAATGAGCAGTTCTTC.

This clone was seen just once. V gene TRBV5-1 combines with J gene TRBJ2-3, with 7 bases identical to TRBD2. Germline values: CDR1 SGHRS, CDR2 YFSETQ. The V segment lost 2 bases and the J segment 0 bases; nucleotides outside the gene matches: 3. The CDR3 is made up of 15 amino acids. The CDR3 protein is CASSFSGPSTDTQYF. The CDR3 DNA is TGCGCCAGCAGCTTTAGCGGGCCTAGCACAGATACGCAGTATTTT.

The V gene is TRBV19, the J gene TRBJ2-7, with TRBD1 identical over 8 bases. CDR1 LNHDA and CDR2 SQIVND come from the germline V gene (reference sequence). The CDR3 contains 13 residues. The trim removed 10 bases at V and 2 bases at J, leaving 7 bases unmatched. CDR3 residues: CATSGTGPYEQYF. In DNA, the CDR3 is TGTGCCACCTCCGGGACAGGCCCCTACGAGCAGTACTTC.

The V gene is TRBV4-3, the J gene TRBJ2-1; 8 positions match TRBD2. From germline, CDR1 is LGHNA and CDR2 YSLEER. The J segment lost 4 bases and the V segment lost 0 bases, leaving 8 bases of the junction unmatched. The CDR3 contains 17 residues. This CDR3 is CASSQERGEGGYNEQFF. For the CDR3, the DNA is TGCGCCAGCAGCCAAGAGCGGGGGGAAGGCGGATACAATGAGCAGTTCTTC.

This sequence joins TRBV7-9 and TRBJ1-5; D gene uncertain. V lost 9 bases to trimming and J lost 3 bases, with 9 bases between them. The CDR3 runs 12 residues. CDR1 SEHNR and CDR2 FQNEAQ come from the germline V gene (reference sequence). CDR3: CASNRDNQPQHF. CDR3 bases: TGTGCCAGTAACAGAGACAATCAGCCCCAGCATTTT.

The V and J genes are TRBV28 and TRBJ1-3, with 8 bases fitting TRBD1. The germline V gene has CDR1 MDHEN and CDR2 SYDVKM. The CDR3 sequence is 17 residues long. V dropped 2 bases and J dropped 1; count of bases not matched to a gene: 7. DNA of the CDR3: TGTGCCAGCAGTTTAACAGGGGGTCTTAGGTCTGGAAACACCATATATTTT. Translation gives CASSLTGGLRSGNTIYF.

The chain carries TRBV20-1 and TRBJ2-1; D is unclear. With 6 bases removed from V and 6 bases from J, the gap between germline ends came to 6 bases. Germline values: CDR1 DFQATT, CDR2 SNEGSKA (reference sequence). This CDR3 has 10 residues. The DNA for the CDR3 is TGCAGTGCCCTAGGCAATGAGCAGTTCTTC. Its translation is CSALGNEQFF.

This clone has a handful of counts. The genes are TRBV7-9 and TRBJ1-1; D gene ambiguous. CDR1 SEHNR and CDR2 FQNEAQ come from the germline V gene (reference sequence). V was cut by 1 base and J by 4 bases, with 13 bases left in between. The CDR3 consists of 15 residues. CDR3 DNA: TGTGCCAGCAGCTTAGAGGAGTACTCGGGCACTGAAGCTTTCTTT. Residues: CASSLEEYSGTEAFF.

This clone has just one count. The chain recombines TRBV7-9 with TRBJ2-1; maybe TRBD2 (5 bases). The CDR3 extends over 15 amino acids. Germline CDR1 and CDR2: SEHNR and FQNEAQ (reference sequence). Between the trimmed V and J ends, which lost 7 bases and 0 bases, there was a span of 13 bases. CDR3 loop: CASTIAAGSYNEQFF. In DNA, the CDR3 is TGTGCCAGCACAATAGCTGCGGGCTCCTACAATGAGCAGTTCTTC.